These 16 T cell receptor beta chains were all obtained from the same sample, sequenced in a study of Graves' ophthalmopathy and Graves' hyperthyroidism. RNA transcripts served as template for amplifying TCR beta CDR3 sequences. In the first round, RT-PCR was carried out with HTBI primers, and a multiplex PCR formed the second round. TCRdb re-called the multiplex PCR reads with MiXCR, one entry per CDR3 protein. The sample yields hundreds of thousands of distinct CDR3 sequences, 20% to 25% seen once. Sequenced input: peripheral blood. The receptors stem from a young woman with stable Graves' hyperthyroidism. Some clones in this sample may be carry-over from other donors' samples.

Turning to this clonotype: It may be a read error: a sequence one base away is much more abundant. J is TRBJ1-6 and V is TRBV6-1, with TRBD1 matching 8 bases. The CDR3 has 14 residues. In germline, CDR1 is MNHNS, CDR2 SASEGT. DNA of the CDR3: TGTTCCAGCAGTCCGCCGGACAGGGCGTTACCCCTCCACTTT. It yields the protein CSSSPPDRALPLHF.

This clonotype was seen at least ten times. This rearrangement joins TRBV27 to TRBJ1-5; possibly TRBD1 for D (5 bases). V was trimmed by 5 bases and J by 1 base, leaving 12 bases between them. From germline, CDR1 is MNHEY and CDR2 SMNVEV (reference sequence). The length of the CDR3 is 15 residues. The CDR3 DNA sequence: TGTGCCAGCAGTCCTCGGTGGGGCAGCAATCAGCCCCAGCATTTT. Its translation: CASSPRWGSNQPQHF.

This clonotype was found many times. The chain joins TRBV7-9 to TRBJ1-1; a possible D gene is TRBD1 (6 bases). V was trimmed by 4 bases and J by 5 bases, leaving 14 bases between them. The CDR3 runs 14 residues. Germline values: CDR1 SEHNR, CDR2 FQNEAQ (reference sequence). CDR3 region: CASSYGGARTEAFF. The CDR3 region has the DNA TGTGCCAGCAGCTACGGGGGGGCGAGAACTGAAGCTTTCTTT.

The CDR3 DNA reads TGCAGCGCTGGACAGTCAAAAGAGACCCAGTACTTC. Translating gives CSAGQSKETQYF. J is TRBJ2-5 and V is TRBV29-1, with D perhaps TRBD1 (6 bases). The CDR3 length is 12 residues. Trimming shortened V by 7 bases and J by 3 bases, and 12 bases separated the two germline ends. Germline V lookup: CDR1 SQVTM, CDR2 ANQGSEA. The variable domain in full, completed from reference TRBV29-1 and TRBJ2-5, reads SAVISQKPSRDICQRGTSLTIQCQVDSQVTMMFWYRQQPGQSLTLIATANQGSEATYESGFVIDKFPISRPNLTFSTLTVSNMSPEDSSIYLCSAGQSKETQYFGPGTRLLVL.

This chain uses TRBV11-1 with TRBJ1-6; D call uncertain. Germline assignment: CDR1 SGHAT and CDR2 FQDESV (reference sequence). The length of the CDR3 is 16 residues. Trimming removed 4 bases from V and 7 bases from J, with 17 bases in between. DNA of the CDR3: TGTGCCAGCAGCTCCTCCTCCGGGTCGGGGAATTCACCCCTCCACTTT. Its translation: CASSSSSGSGNSPLHF.

The chain employs TRBV2 and TRBJ2-2; weak D call: TRBD2 (6 bases). CDR1 is SNHLY and CDR2 is FYNNEI in the germline V gene. The CDR3 loop spans 13 amino acids. The germline V and J ends were trimmed by 3 bases and 16 bases, with 18 bases remaining between them. CDR3 protein: CASSDFSGHGQFF. The CDR3 bases are TGTGCCAGCAGTGATTTTAGCGGACACGGGCAGTTTTTT.

The gene calls are TRBV27 and TRBJ1-1; 10 bases line up with TRBD1. Germline-derived CDR1 and CDR2 are MNHEY and SMNVEV (reference sequence). There are 16 residues in the CDR3. The V and J ends lost 3 bases and 4 bases, in that order; junction bases with no gene match: 8. The CDR3 protein is CASSFSPGQGRTEAFF. The CDR3 nucleotides read TGTGCCAGCAGTTTTTCACCGGGACAGGGGCGCACTGAAGCTTTCTTT.

Details on this clonotype: A much larger clone lies one base from this, so it may be a read error. The rearrangement links TRBV20-1 to TRBJ2-5; D is uncertain. The CDR3 loop spans 14 amino acids. Germline assignment: CDR1 DFQATT and CDR2 SNEGSKA (reference sequence). CDR3 in amino acids: CSARDHRRTETKYF. The CDR3 DNA is TGCAGTGCTAGAGATCATAGGCGTACGGAGACCAAGTACTTC.

This clonotype has a count of ten or more. This sequence joins TRBV20-1 and TRBJ2-5; 10 bases align to TRBD1. The CDR3 extends over 14 amino acids. The ends lost 6 bases at V and 5 bases at J; junction bases unmatched: 9. Germline CDR1 is DFQATT and CDR2 is SNEGSKA (reference sequence). The CDR3 protein is CSATTGTGAETQYF. CDR3 in DNA: TGCAGTGCGACGACCGGGACAGGGGCCGAGACCCAGTACTTC.

The sample holds many counts of this clonotype. The chain recombines TRBV20-1 with TRBJ1-2; TRBD1 aligns across 8 bases. Trimming removed 3 bases from V and 8 bases from J; junction bases left unmatched: 8. The CDR3 runs 13 residues. Per the germline V gene, CDR1 is DFQATT and CDR2 is SNEGSKA (reference sequence). CDR3 bases: TGCAGTGCTAGGCCGGACAGGGAAGGAGGCTACACCTTC. Translated: CSARPDREGGYTF.

This clonotype showed up just a few times. The chain combines TRBV9 with TRBJ2-5, with D perhaps matching TRBD2 (5 bases). Looked up from germline, CDR1 is SGDLS and CDR2 is YYNGEE. Trimming left V 0 bases short and J 2 bases short, with 11 bases between. The CDR3 has 15 residues. The CDR3 here is CASSVVEGGQETQYF. Written as DNA, the CDR3 is TGTGCCAGCAGCGTAGTTGAGGGTGGACAAGAGACCCAGTACTTC.

This clonotype has a single count. A much larger clone sits a single nucleotide away, making a read error possible. The CDR3 DNA follows: TGTGCCAGCTCATATGGGCCGGGACAGAATTATGAAGCTTCCTTT. Its translation is CASSYGPGQNYEASF. V and J are TRBV28 and TRBJ1-1; 7 nucleotides align to TRBD1. This CDR3 contains 15 residues. Germline V gene lookup returns CDR1 MDHEN and CDR2 SYDVKM.

This clonotype was detected ten times or more. This chain joins TRBV5-1 and TRBJ2-5, with D possibly matching TRBD2 (6 bases). Between the trimmed V and J ends, which lost 7 bases and 5 bases, there was a span of 18 bases. The CDR3 is made up of 14 amino acids. The germline CDR1 and CDR2 sequences are SGHRS and YFSETQ. CDR3 coding DNA: TGCGCCAGCCGCGCCGAGGGGAGGCGGGAGACCCAGTACTTC. It encodes CASRAEGRRETQYF.

The chain couples TRBV10-3 to TRBJ1-6, with TRBD1 matching over 8 bases. CDR1 is ENHRY and CDR2 is SYGVKD in the germline V gene. This CDR3 is 13 amino acids long. V was pared by 8 bases and J by 8 bases, with 5 bases of the junction left unmatched. The CDR3 sequence: CAIQDRVDSPLHF. The CDR3 coding sequence is TGTGCCATCCAGGACAGGGTGGATTCACCCCTCCACTTT.

The table lists this clonotype with many counts. The chain carries TRBV7-9 and TRBJ1-5, with 8 nucleotides matching TRBD1. J was trimmed by 2 bases and V by 4 bases; bases with no gene match: 4. Germline V gene sequence: CDR1 SEHNR, CDR2 FQNEAQ (reference sequence). This CDR3 has 15 amino acids. CDR3 residues: CASSYADRGNQPQHF. DNA for the CDR3: TGTGCCAGCAGCTACGCGGACAGGGGCAATCAGCCCCAGCATTTT.

This clonotype was counted a few times. The J gene is TRBJ2-2, the V gene TRBV12-3 or TRBV12-4; TRBD2 aligns across 14 bases. The J segment lost 7 bases and the V segment lost 5 bases, leaving 9 bases of the junction unmatched. This CDR3 region has 17 residues. The CDR3: CASSPTGLAGGSGELFF. The CDR3 nucleotides are TGTGCCAGCAGTCCTACTGGACTAGCGGGAGGAAGCGGGGAGCTGTTTTTT.